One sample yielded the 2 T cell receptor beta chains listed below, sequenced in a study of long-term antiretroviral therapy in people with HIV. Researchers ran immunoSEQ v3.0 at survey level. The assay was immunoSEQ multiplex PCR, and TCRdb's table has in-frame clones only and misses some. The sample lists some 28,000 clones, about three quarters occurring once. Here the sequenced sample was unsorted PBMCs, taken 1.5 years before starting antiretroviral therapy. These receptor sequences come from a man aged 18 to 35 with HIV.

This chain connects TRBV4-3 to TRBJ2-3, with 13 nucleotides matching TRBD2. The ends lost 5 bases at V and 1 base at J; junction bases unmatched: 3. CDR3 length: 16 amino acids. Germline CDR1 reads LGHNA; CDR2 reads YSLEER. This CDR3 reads CASSFGLAGGTDTQYF. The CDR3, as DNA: TGCGCCAGCAGCTTCGGACTAGCGGGGGGCACAGATACGCAGTATTTT.

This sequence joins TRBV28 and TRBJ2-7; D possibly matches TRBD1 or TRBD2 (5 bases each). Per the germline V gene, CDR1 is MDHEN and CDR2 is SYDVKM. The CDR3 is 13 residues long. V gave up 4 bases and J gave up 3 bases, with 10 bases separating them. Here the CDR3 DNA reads TGTGCCAGCAGTTCCCCGAGGGGCTACGAGCAGTACTTC. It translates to CASSSPRGYEQYF. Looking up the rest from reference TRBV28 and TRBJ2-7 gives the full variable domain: DVKVTQSSRYLVKRTGEKVFLECVQDMDHENMFWYRQDPGLGLRLIYFSYDVKMKEKGDIPEGYSVSREKKERFSLILESASTNQTSMYLCASSSPRGYEQYFGPGTRLTVT.